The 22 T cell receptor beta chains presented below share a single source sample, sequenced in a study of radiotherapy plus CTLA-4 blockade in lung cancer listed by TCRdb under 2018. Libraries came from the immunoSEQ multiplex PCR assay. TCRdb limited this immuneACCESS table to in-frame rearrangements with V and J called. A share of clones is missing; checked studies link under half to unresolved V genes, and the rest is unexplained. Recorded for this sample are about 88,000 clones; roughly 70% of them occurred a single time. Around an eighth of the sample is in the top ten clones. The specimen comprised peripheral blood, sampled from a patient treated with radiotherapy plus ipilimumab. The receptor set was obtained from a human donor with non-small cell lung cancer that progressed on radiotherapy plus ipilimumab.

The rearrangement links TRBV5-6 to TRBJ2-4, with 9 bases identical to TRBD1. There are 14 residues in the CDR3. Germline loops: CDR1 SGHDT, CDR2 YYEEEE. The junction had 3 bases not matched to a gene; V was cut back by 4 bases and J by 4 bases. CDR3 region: CASSPGTGKNIQYF. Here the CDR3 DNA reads TGTGCCAGCAGCCCCGGGACAGGGAAAAACATTCAGTACTTC.

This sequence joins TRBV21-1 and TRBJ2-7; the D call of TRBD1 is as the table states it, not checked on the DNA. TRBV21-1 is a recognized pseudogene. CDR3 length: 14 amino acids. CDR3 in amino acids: CASSAGTPSYEQYF. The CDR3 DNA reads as TGTGCCAGCAGCGCCGGGACACCATCCTACGAGCAGTACTTC.

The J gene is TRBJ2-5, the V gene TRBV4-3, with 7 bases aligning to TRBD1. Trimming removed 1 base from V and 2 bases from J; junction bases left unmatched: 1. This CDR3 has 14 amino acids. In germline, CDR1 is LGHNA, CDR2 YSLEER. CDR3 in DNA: TGCGCCAGCAGCCAAGGGGACAGTCAAGAGACCCAGTACTTC. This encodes CASSQGDSQETQYF.

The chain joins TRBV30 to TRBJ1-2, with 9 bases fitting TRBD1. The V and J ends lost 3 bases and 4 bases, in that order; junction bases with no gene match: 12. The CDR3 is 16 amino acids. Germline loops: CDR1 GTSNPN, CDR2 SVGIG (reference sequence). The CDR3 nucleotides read TGTGCCTGGAGAACAACCGGGACAGGGACATCCTATGGCTACACCTTC. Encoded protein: CAWRTTGTGTSYGYTF.

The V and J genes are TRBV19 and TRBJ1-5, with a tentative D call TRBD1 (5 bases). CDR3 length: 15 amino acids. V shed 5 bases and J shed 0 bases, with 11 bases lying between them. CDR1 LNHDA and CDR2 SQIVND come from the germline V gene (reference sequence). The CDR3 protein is CASSVTDYSNQPQHF. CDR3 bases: TGTGCCAGTAGTGTGACAGATTATAGCAATCAGCCCCAGCATTTT. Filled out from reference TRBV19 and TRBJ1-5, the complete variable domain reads DGGITQSPKYLFRKEGQNVTLSCEQNLNHDAMYWYRQDPGQGLRLIYYSQIVNDFQKGDIAEGYSVSREKKESFPLTVTSAQKNPTAFYLCASSVTDYSNQPQHFGDGTRLSIL.

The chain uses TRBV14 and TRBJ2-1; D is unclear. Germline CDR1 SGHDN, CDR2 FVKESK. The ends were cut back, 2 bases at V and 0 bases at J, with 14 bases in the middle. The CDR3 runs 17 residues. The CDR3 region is CASSQLGAASSYNEQFF. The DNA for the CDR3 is TGTGCCAGCAGCCAACTAGGCGCGGCTAGCTCCTACAATGAGCAGTTCTTC.

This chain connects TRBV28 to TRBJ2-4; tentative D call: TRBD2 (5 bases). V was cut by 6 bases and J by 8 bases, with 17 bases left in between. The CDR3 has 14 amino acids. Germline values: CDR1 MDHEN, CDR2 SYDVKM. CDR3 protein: CASRTGPHGDIQYF. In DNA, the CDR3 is TGTGCCAGCAGAACCGGGCCACACGGGGACATTCAGTACTTC. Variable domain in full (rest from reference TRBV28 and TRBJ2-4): DVKVTQSSRYLVKRTGEKVFLECVQDMDHENMFWYRQDPGLGLRLIYFSYDVKMKEKGDIPEGYSVSREKKERFSLILESASTNQTSMYLCASRTGPHGDIQYFGAGTRLSVL.

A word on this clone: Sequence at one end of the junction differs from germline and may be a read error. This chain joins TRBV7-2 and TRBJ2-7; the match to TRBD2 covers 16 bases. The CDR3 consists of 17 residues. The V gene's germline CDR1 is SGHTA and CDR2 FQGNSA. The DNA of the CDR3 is TGTGCCAGCAGGGGACTAGCGGGAGGGTACTCCTCCAACGAGCAGTACTTC. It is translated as CASRGLAGGYSSNEQYF.

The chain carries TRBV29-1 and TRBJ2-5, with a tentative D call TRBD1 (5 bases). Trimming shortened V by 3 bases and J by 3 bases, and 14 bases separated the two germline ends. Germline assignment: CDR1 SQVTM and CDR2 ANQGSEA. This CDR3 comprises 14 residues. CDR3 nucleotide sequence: TGCAGCGTTGATGGGGTGCAAGGGGAAGAGACCCAGTACTTC. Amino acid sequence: CSVDGVQGEETQYF.

The CDR3 DNA sequence: TGTGCCAGCAGCGTAGTTGGAGCGGGCACAGATACGCAGTATTTT. Translated, it gives CASSVVGAGTDTQYF. The chain recombines TRBV9 with TRBJ2-3; D perhaps matches TRBD2 (5 bases). The ends were cut back, 0 bases at V and 1 base at J, with 9 bases in the middle. CDR1 is SGDLS and CDR2 is YYNGEE in the germline V gene. This CDR3 comprises 15 residues.

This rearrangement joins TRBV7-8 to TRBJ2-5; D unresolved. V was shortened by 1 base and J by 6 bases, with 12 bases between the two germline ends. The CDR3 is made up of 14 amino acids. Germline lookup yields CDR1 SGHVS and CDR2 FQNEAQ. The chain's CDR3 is CASSLGNRQQTQYF. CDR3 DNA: TGTGCCAGCAGCTTAGGGAACCGTCAGCAGACCCAGTACTTC.

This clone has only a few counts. CDR3 protein: CATSGRVGYNEQFF. CDR3 nucleotides: TGTGCCACGTCGGGGAGGGTTGGCTACAATGAGCAGTTCTTC. The rearrangement links TRBV10-3 to TRBJ2-1; 7 bases are a match to TRBD2. After removal of 10 bases from V and 3 bases from J, the junction contained 9 bases not matched to a gene. Looked up from germline, CDR1 is ENHRY and CDR2 is SYGVKD. This CDR3 has 14 amino acids.

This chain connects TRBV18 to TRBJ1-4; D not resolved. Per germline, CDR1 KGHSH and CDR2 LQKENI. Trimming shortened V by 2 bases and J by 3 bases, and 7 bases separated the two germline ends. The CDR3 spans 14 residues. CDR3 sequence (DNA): TGTGCCAGCTCACCAGTGGCCTCTAATGAAAAACTGTTTTTT. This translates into CASSPVASNEKLFF.

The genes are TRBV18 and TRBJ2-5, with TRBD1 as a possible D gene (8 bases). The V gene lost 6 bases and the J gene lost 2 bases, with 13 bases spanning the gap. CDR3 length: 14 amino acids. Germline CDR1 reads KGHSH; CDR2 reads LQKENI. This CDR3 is CASSGGTGQETQYF. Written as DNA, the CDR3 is TGTGCCAGCTCGGGGGGGACAGGACAAGAGACCCAGTACTTC. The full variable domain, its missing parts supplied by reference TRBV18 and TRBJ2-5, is NAGVMQNPRHLVRRRGQEARLRCSPMKGHSHVYWYRQLPEEGLKFMVYLQKENIIDESGMPKERFSAEFPKEGPSILRIQQVVRGDSAAYFCASSGGTGQETQYFGPGTRLLVL.

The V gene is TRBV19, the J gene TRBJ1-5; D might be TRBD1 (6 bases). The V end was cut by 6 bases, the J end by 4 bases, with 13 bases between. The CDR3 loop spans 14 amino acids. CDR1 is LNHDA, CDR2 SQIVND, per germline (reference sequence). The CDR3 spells CASSPGQKNQPQHF. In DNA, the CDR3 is TGTGCCAGTAGCCCCGGACAGAAGAATCAGCCCCAGCATTTT.

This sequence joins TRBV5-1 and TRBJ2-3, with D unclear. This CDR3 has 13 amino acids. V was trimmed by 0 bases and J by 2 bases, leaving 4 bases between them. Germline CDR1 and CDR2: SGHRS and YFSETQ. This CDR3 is CASSLDHTDTQYF. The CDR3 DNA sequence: TGCGCCAGCAGCTTGGATCACACAGATACGCAGTATTTT.

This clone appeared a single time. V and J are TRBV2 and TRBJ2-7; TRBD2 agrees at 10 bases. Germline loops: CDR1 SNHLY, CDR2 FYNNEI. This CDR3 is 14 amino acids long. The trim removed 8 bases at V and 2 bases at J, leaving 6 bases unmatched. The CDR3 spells CASAGLAATYEQYF. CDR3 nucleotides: TGTGCCAGCGCTGGACTAGCGGCGACCTACGAGCAGTACTTC.

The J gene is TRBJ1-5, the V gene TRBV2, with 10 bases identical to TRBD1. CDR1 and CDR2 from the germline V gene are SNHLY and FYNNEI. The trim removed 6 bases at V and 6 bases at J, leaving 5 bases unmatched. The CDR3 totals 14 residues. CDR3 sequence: CASSDRGQGQPQHF. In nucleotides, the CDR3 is TGTGCCAGCAGCGACAGGGGGCAAGGTCAGCCCCAGCATTTT.

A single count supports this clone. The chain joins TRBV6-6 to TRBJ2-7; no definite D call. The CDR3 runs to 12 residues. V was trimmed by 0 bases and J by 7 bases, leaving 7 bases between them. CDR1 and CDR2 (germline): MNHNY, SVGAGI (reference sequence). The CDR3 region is CASSYSDGEQYF. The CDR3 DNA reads TGTGCCAGCAGTTACTCCGACGGGGAGCAGTACTTC.

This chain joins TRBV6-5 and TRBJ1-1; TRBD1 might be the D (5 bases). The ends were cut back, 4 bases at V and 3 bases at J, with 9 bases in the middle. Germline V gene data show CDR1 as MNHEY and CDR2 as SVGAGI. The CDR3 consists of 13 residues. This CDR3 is CASSLGVYTEAFF. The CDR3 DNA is TGTGCCAGCAGTTTAGGGGTCTACACTGAAGCTTTCTTT.

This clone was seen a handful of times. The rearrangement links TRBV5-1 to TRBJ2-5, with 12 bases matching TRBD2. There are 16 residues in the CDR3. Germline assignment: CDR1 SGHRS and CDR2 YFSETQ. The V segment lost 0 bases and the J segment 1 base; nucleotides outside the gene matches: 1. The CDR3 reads CASSLGTSGIQETQYF. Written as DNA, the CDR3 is TGCGCCAGCAGCTTGGGGACTAGCGGGATCCAAGAGACCCAGTACTTC. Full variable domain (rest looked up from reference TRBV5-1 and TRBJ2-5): KAGVTQTPRYLIKTRGQQVTLSCSPISGHRSVSWYQQTPGQGLQFLFEYFSETQRNKGNFPGRFSGRQFSNSRSEMNVSTLELGDSALYLCASSLGTSGIQETQYFGPGTRLLVL.

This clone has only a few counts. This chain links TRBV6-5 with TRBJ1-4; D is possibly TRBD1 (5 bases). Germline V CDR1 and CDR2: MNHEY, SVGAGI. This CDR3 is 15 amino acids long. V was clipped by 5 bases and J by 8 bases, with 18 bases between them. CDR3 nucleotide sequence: TGTGCCAGCAGTGCTGAGACAGTGAGCCAGGAAAAACTGTTTTTT. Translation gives CASSAETVSQEKLFF.